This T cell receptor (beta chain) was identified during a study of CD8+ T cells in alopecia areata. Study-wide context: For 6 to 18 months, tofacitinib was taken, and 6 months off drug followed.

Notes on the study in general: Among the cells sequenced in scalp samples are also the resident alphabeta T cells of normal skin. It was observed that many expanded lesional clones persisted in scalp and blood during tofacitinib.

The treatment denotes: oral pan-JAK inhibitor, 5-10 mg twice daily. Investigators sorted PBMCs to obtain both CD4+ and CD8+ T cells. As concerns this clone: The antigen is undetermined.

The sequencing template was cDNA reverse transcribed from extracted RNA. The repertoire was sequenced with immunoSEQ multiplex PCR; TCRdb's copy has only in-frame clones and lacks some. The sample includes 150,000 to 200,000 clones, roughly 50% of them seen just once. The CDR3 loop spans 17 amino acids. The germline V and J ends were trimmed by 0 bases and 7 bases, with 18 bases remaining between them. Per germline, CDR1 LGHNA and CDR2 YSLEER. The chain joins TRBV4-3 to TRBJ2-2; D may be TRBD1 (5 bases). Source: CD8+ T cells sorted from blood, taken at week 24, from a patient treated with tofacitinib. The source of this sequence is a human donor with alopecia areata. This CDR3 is CASSQDRVSGSRGELFF. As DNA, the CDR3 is TGCGCCAGCAGCCAAGATCGTGTTTCAGGGTCTCGCGGGGAGCTGTTTTTT.